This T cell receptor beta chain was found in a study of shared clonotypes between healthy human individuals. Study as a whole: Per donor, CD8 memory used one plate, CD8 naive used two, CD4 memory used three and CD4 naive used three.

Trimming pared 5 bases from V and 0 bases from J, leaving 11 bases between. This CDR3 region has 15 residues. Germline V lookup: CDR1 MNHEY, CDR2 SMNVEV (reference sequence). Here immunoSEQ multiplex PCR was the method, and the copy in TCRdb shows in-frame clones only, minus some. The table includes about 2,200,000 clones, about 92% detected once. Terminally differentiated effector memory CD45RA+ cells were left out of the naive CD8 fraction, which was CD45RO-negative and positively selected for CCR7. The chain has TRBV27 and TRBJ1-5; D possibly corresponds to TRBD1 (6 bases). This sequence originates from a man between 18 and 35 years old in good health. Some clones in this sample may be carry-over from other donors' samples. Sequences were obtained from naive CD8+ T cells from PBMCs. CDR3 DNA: TGTGCCAGCAGTGCTGACAGGAATAGCAATCAGCCCCAGCATTTT. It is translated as CASSADRNSNQPQHF.